The T cell receptor (beta chain) under discussion was sequenced for a study of T cells in Graves' hyperthyroidism and ophthalmopathy. Patients with ophthalmopathy all had a Clinical Activity Score of at least 3, a NOSPECS grade of at least 4 and duration under 3 months. Cells are PBMCs isolated from about 10 ml of fresh blood. The study's findings and limits: Most expanded thyroid clonotypes above 0.001 also appeared in blood. Ophthalmopathy stood apart from stable hyperthyroidism in a 13 V-J model.

This clonotype was detected only a few times. Its antigen remains unidentified. Germline V CDR1 and CDR2: LGHDT, YNNKEL (reference sequence). Between the trimmed V and J ends, which lost 1 base and 2 bases, there was a span of 7 bases. The length of the CDR3 is 14 residues. What was amplified from RNA transcripts were TCR beta CDR3 regions. The HTBI primer set was used in a first-round RT-PCR of the TCR CDR3. TCRdb re-analysed the multiplex PCR reads in MiXCR, keeping a single row per CDR3 protein. This sample has 530,000 or so distinct CDR3 sequences, with about a sixth found just once. The chain employs TRBV3-1 and TRBJ2-3; D remains ambiguous. Sequencing was done on a sample of blood. This TCR derives from a woman younger than 35 with Graves' ophthalmopathy. CDR3 nucleotide sequence: TGTGCCAGCAGCCAAGGCAGGTCCACAGATACGCAGTATTTT. Translating gives CASSQGRSTDTQYF.